The clone carrying this T cell receptor (beta chain) was detected only a few times. Its antigen is undetermined. This sample is drawn from a study of cytomegalovirus exposure and HLA in healthy donors. Findings and limits, study-wide: Sequencing likely caused a cluster of highly shared sequence variants. It was taken for granted in presence/absence analyses that sequencing depth across donors was roughly uniform.

Germline V gives CDR1 MDHEN, CDR2 SYDVKM. This CDR3 is built from 15 residues. V was pared by 1 base and J by 1 base, with 10 bases between. The PCR made use of 60 Vbeta and 13 Jbeta primers. Clones were read by immunoSEQ multiplex PCR, and TCRdb kept only the in-frame ones, dropping some. The table lists over 75,000 clones, around 79% of them singletons. The origin of this receptor is a female donor in good health and CMV-seronegative. The sample was PBMCs. The chain uses TRBV28 and TRBJ1-1, with D unresolved. In DNA, the CDR3 is TGTGCCAGCAGTTTATTTCCAGGATCGAACACTGAAGCTTTCTTT. Encoded protein: CASSLFPGSNTEAFF.